This T cell receptor (beta chain) emerged from a study of T cell repertoires in cytomegalovirus infection. This clonotype occurred many times. No antigen is known for it. Whole-study findings and limits: CMV-specific TCR beta clonotypes restricted by HLA-C were the ones dominating the ex vivo response.

Germline values: CDR1 MNHNS, CDR2 SASEGT. The V gene lost 6 bases and the J gene lost 0 bases, with 14 bases spanning the gap. The CDR3 sequence is 16 residues long. Each CDR3 protein gets one entry after TCRdb re-called the reads with MiXCR. This table has 150,000 to 200,000 distinct CDR3 sequences, 14% appearing once. The gene calls are TRBV6-1 and TRBJ2-2; D might be TRBD1 (6 bases). This TCR was sampled from a human donor in good health (CMV status not recorded). Some clones in this sample may be carry-over from other donors' samples. The source material was PBMCs. This CDR3 reads CASRLGTWANTGELFF. The CDR3 nucleotides are TGTGCCAGCAGACTTGGGACATGGGCGAACACCGGGGAGCTGTTTTTT.